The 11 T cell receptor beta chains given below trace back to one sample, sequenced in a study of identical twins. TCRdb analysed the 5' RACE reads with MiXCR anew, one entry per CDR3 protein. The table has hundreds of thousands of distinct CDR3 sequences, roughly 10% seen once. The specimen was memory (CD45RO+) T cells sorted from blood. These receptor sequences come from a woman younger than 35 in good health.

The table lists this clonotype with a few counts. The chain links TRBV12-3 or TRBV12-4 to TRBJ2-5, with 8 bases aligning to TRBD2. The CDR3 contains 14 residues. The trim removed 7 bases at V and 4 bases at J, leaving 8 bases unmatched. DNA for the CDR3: TGTGCCAGCATCCGGGGGGGGACGGGAGAGACCCAGTACTTC. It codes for CASIRGGTGETQYF.

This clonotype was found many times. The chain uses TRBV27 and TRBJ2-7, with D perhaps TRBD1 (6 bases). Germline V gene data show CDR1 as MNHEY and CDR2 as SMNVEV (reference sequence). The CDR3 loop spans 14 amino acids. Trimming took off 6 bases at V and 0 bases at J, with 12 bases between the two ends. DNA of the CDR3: TGTGCCAGCAGCCCACAGGGAATCTCCTACGAGCAGTACTTC. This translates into CASSPQGISYEQYF.

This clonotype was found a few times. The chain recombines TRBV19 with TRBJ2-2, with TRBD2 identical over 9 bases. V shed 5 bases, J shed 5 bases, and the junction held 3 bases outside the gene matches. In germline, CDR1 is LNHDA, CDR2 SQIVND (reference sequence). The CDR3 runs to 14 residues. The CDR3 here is CASSFSGSTGELFF. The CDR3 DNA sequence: TGTGCCAGTAGTTTTAGCGGGAGTACCGGGGAGCTGTTTTTT.

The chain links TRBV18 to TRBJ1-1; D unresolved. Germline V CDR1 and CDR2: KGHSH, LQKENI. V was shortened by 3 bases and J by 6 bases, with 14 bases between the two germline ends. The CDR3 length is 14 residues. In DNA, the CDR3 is TGTGCCAGCTCACCTCGGGTTGGGAGGCCTGAAGCTTTCTTT. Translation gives CASSPRVGRPEAFF.

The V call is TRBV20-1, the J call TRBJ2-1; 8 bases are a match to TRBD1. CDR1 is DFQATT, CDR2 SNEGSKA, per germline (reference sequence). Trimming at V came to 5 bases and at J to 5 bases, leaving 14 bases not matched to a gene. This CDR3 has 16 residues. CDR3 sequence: CSAAGRRQGIDNEQFF. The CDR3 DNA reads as TGCAGTGCTGCAGGTCGGCGACAGGGGATCGACAATGAGCAGTTCTTC.

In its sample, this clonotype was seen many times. The CDR3 protein is CASSRMGGDNEQFF. The CDR3 nucleotides are TGTGCCAGCAGCCGCATGGGAGGAGACAATGAGCAGTTCTTC. The chain links TRBV7-7 to TRBJ2-1; D is perhaps TRBD2 (6 bases). V was pared by 5 bases and J by 5 bases, with 13 bases between. The CDR3 loop spans 14 amino acids. CDR1 is SSHAT, CDR2 FNYEAQ, per germline (reference sequence). The full variable domain, its missing parts supplied by reference TRBV7-7 and TRBJ2-1, is GAGVSQSPRYKVTKRGQDVTLRCDPISSHATLYWYQQALGQGPEFLTYFNYEAQPDKSGLPSDRFSAERPEGSISTLTIQRTEQRDSAMYRCASSRMGGDNEQFFGPGTRLTVL.

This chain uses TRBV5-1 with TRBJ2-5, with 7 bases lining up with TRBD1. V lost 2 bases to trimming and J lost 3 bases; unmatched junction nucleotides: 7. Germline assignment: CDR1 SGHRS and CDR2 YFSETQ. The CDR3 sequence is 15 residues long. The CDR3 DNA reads TGCGCCAGCAGCTTTGCCGGGACAGAAGAAGAGACCCAGTACTTC. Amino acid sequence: CASSFAGTEEETQYF.

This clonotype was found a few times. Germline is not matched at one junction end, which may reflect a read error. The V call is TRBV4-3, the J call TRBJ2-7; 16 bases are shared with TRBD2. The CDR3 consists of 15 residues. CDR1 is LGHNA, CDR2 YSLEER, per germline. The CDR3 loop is CASSHAGTSGRALHF. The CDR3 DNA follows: TGCGCCAGCAGCCACGCCGGGACTAGCGGGAGGGCCTTACACTTC.

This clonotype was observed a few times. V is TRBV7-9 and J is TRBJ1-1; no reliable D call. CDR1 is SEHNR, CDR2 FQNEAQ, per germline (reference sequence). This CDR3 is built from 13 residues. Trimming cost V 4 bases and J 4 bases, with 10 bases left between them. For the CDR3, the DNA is TGTGCCAGCAGCTCCGAGGCGGGCACTGAAGCTTTCTTT. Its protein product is CASSSEAGTEAFF. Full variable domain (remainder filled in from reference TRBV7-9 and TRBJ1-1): DTGVSQNPRHKITKRGQNVTFRCDPISEHNRLYWYRQTLGQGPEFLTYFQNEAQLEKSRLLSDRFSAERPKGSFSTLEIQRTEQGDSAMYLCASSSEAGTEAFFGQGTRLTVV.

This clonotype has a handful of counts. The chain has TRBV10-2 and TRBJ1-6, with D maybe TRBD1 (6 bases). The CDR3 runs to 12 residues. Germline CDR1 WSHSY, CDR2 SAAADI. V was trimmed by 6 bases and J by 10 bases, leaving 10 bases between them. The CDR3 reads CASRKGESPLHF. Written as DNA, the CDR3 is TGCGCCAGCAGAAAGGGGGAATCACCCCTCCACTTT.

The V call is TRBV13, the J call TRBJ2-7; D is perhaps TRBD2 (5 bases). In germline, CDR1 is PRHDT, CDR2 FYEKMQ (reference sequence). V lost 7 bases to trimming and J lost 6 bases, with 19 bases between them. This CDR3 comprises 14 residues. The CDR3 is CASTVGADSGEQYF. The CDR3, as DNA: TGTGCCAGCACCGTGGGAGCAGACTCGGGCGAGCAGTACTTC.